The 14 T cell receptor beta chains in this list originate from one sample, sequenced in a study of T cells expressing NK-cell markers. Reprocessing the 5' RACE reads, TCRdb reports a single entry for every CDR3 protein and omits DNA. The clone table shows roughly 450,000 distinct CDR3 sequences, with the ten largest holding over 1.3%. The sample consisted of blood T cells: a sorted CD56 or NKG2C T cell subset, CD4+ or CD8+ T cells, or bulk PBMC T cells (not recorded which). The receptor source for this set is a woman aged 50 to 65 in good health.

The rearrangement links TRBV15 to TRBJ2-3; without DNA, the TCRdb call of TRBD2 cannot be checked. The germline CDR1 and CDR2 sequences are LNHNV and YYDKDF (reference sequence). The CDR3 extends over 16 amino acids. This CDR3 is CATSRIARRGTDTQYF.

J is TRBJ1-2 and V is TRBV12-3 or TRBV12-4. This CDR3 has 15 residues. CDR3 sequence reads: CASSLSGVTNYGYTF.

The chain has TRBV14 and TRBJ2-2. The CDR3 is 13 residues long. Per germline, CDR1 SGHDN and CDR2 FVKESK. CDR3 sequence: CASSHRYTGELFF.

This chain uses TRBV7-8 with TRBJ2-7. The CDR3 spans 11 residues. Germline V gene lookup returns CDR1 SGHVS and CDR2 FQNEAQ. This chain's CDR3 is CASSLLTEQYF.

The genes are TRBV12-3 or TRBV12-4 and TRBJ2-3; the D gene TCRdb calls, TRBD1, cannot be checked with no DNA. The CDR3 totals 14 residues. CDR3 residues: CASRLAPAADTQYF.

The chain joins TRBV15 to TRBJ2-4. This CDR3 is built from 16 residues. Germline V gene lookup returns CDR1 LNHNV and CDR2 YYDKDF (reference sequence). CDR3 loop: CATSRDVSQAKNIQYF.

The CDR3 loop reads CAWSWAGELFF. This chain uses TRBV30 with TRBJ2-2. Germline assignment: CDR1 GTSNPN and CDR2 SVGIG (reference sequence). The CDR3 is made up of 11 amino acids. The full variable domain, in which reference TRBV30 and TRBJ2-2 provide the parts outside the CDR3, is SQTIHQWPATLVQPVGSPLSLECTVEGTSNPNLYWYRQAAGRGLQLLFYSVGIGQISSEVPQNLSASRPQDRQFILSSKKLLLSDSGFYLCAWSWAGELFFGEGSRLTVL.

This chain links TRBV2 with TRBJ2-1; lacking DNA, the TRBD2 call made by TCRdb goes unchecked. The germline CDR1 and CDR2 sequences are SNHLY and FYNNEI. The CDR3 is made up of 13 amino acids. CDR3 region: CASSVTRPGEQFF.

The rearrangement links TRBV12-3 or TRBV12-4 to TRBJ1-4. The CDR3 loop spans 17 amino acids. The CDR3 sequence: CASSVLQGLATNEKLFF.

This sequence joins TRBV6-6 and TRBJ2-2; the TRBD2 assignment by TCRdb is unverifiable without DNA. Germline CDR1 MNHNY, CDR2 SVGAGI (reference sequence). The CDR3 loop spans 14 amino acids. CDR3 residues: CASTGVTSTGELFF.

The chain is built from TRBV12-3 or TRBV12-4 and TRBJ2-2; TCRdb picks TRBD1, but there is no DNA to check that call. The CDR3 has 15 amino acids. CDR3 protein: CASGTRLLGTGELFF.

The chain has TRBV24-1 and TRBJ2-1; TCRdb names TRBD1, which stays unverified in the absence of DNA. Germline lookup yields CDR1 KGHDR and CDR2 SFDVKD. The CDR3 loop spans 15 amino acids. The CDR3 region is CATSGVGTGVNEQFF.

The CDR3 sequence: CASSLVRLGEQFF. The gene calls are TRBV5-6 and TRBJ2-1; there is no DNA to check the TCRdb D call of TRBD1. Germline CDR1 reads SGHDT; CDR2 reads YYEEEE. CDR3 size: 13 residues.

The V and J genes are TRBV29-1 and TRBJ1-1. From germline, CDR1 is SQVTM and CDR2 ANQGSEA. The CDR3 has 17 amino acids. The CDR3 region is CSVEDLVAGIVYTEAFF.